One TCR beta chain is described in this entry. The antigen this receptor binds is unknown. Base qualities are not recorded, but no much larger clone differs from it by a single base. Using the deep immunoSEQ assay, multiplex PCR amplified TCR CDR3 regions from genomic DNA. Genomic DNA extracted from each cell subset was distributed evenly over all wells of several immunoSEQ 96-well plates, and each plate served as one replicate. For sorted subsets, each replicate PCR was loaded with roughly 0.2 ug genomic DNA, equivalent to approximately 27,000 T cell genomes. The purified libraries were quantified using a Qubit 3.0 fluorometer, sized with a Bioanalyzer 2100, and then quantified again using the KAPA Library Quantification kit. A separate single-read 150-cycle Illumina NextSeq 550 flow cell was used to sequence each immunoSEQ 96-well plate. The original methods were these. Because only junctional sequences without quality scores were contained in the immunoSEQ output, filtering matching that applied to full-length reads could not be performed. Sequences were annotated with PyIR, a Python wrapper for IgBLAST v1.9, using IMGT germline references to assign V/J genes and CDR3. Reads were filtered out if the reads had weak V/J assignments (E-value above 1e-6), no CDR3, stop codons, out-of-frame junctions, or ambiguous translated residues. V3J clonotypes were defined as sequences sharing an identical inferred V gene, J gene, and CDR3 amino acid sequence. The percentage overlap between two repertoires was calculated by dividing the number of shared unique clonotypes by the size of the smaller repertoire. Richness of each repertoire was evaluated using RTK rarefaction, the Chao1 estimator, and Recon v2.1 estimates of unobserved clonotypes. Generation probabilities for all TCRbeta clonotypes obtained by the gDNA method from a handful of donors were computed using OLGA. Sourced from immuneACCESS, this table was stored by TCRdb with only in-frame sequences that have V and J called. A share of the clones is absent; for the studies checked, an unresolved V gene accounts for under half, and the remainder has no known explanation. D and trimming were read from the DNA, whereas the V and J calls and clone size are those reported in that table. The sample table contains over 1.4 million clones; only one count was recorded for roughly 96% of them. Clones ranked in the top ten supply approximately 1.2% of the sample.

The donors were healthy, HIV-negative adults who had no recently reported acute infections or vaccinations. Every donor was a Caucasian adult residing in Nashville, Tennessee, USA. CD4+ T cells were enriched through magnetic negative selection, after which naive cells were positively selected on CD45RA and the remaining negative fraction served as the memory subset. Blood was obtained by leukapheresis, after which PBMCs were separated by Ficoll-Histopaque density gradient centrifugation and cryopreserved in liquid nitrogen vapor phase. Analytical flow cytometry was used to check the purity and quantity of each magnetically sorted T cell population. Genomic DNA was isolated from each sorted fraction and quantified by UV absorbance on a Nanodrop 2000c. CDR1 and CDR2 were assigned from the germline V gene as SGHAT and FQNNGV. V is cut back by 0 bases and J by 7 bases, with 8 bases in the junction unmatched. The CDR3 spans 15 residues, from the cysteine through the phenylalanine. CDR3 DNA is the only sequence kept; it has 45 bases, read in frame from the first base.

This record comes from a study of shared clonotypes between healthy human individuals (dated by TCRdb to 2020 to 2022). Regarding the complete study: The cohort comprised a couple of women and three men aged 18 to 49 years. The study deeply sequenced blood TCR repertoires of about 5 healthy adults to estimate repertoire size and the extent of clonotype sharing between individuals. Per donor, leukapheresis produced somewhere between about 0.9 and 9.5 billion PBMCs. For each donor, three plates each were used for CD4 naive and CD4 memory, two plates were used for CD8 naive, and one plate was used for CD8 memory. Different laboratories and diverse techniques were used to prepare libraries and sequence TCR repertoires, to increase sequencing depth and limit assay-specific biases.

General conclusions and limits of the study: Naive subsets generally had larger estimated clonotype richness than memory subsets. When several donors were compared, the shared fraction of clonotypes was 5% to 6.5% for naive CD4, about 4% for naive CD8, 2.3% for memory CD4, and 0.35% to 0.5% for memory CD8. Even with the large sequencing depth, rarefaction of the sorted-subset datasets indicated that sequencing was incomplete. Because the study included a small number of donors, the genetic and exposure-history diversity represented was limited. Sampling was limited to blood, and TCR repertoires in tissue likely differ from TCR repertoires in blood. Higher generation probabilities were observed for clonotypes shared by all four sorted-subset donors than for non-shared clonotypes. Based on pairwise subsampling, the degree of clonotype sharing among donors was expected to be affected by sequencing depth.

This chain is built from TRBV11-2 and TRBJ2-5; 7 bases in between match TRBD1. The origin of this receptor is a man younger than 40 in good health. Material for sequencing was naive CD4+ T cells sorted from blood. The cell subset or site label here, explained by the study, means: CD45RA+ positively selected. The sequence in DNA is TGTGCCAGCAGCTTAGACGCAGGGGGTGGAGTGACCCAGTACTTC. This is translated as CASSLDAGGGVTQYF. The reference TRBV11-2 and TRBJ2-5 proteins fill in what lies around the CDR3, so the full variable domain reads EAGVAQSPRYKIIEKRQSVAFWCNPISGHATLYWYQQILGQGPKLLIQFQNNGVVDDSQLPKDRFSAERLKGVDSTLKIQPAKLEDSAVYLCASSLDAGGGVTQYFGPGTRLLVL.